What follows are 5 T cell receptor beta chains derived from one specimen sequenced in a study of kidney transplant recipient with SARS-CoV-2 infection. TCRdb recomputed calls from the reads with MiXCR, one row per CDR3 protein. The sample records fewer than 250,000 distinct CDR3 sequences, 29% being singletons. The source material was a blood sample, sampled at baseline and between days 110 and 120 from a kidney transplant recipient. The receptors stem from a young adult male patient who had COVID-19 and was a kidney transplant recipient. A subset of T cells may come from the graft donor.

This clonotype was detected ten times or more. V and J are TRBV3-1 and TRBJ1-1, with D unclear. Trimming removed 5 bases from V and 4 bases from J, with 23 bases in between. There are 17 residues in the CDR3. Germline V gene data show CDR1 as LGHDT and CDR2 as YNNKEL (reference sequence). Here the CDR3 reads CASSDGSPISIRTEAFF. Here the CDR3 DNA reads TGTGCCAGCAGCGATGGGAGTCCCATTTCAATTCGCACTGAAGCTTTCTTT. Full variable domain (outside the CDR3, taken from reference TRBV3-1 and TRBJ1-1): DTAVSQTPKYLVTQMGNDKSIKCEQNLGHDTMYWYKQDSKKFLKIMFSYNNKELIINETVPNRFSPKSPDKAHLNLHINSLELGDSAVYFCASSDGSPISIRTEAFFGQGTRLTVV.

On this clonotype itself: Being one base from a much bigger clone, this may be a read error. This chain joins TRBV7-9 and TRBJ1-5; weak D call: TRBD1 (5 bases). Germline V gives CDR1 SEHNR, CDR2 FQNEAQ (reference sequence). The CDR3 spans 13 residues. V was pared by 11 bases and J by 1 base, with 12 bases between. The CDR3 nucleotides are TGTGCCGGCATGAGGGACAGCAATCAGCCCCAGCATTTT. Translated, it gives CAGMRDSNQPQHF. Using reference TRBV7-9 and TRBJ1-5 for the parts outside the CDR3, the full variable domain is DTGVSQNPRHKITKRGQNVTFRCDPISEHNRLYWYRQTLGQGPEFLTYFQNEAQLEKSRLLSDRFSAERPKGSFSTLEIQRTEQGDSAMYLCAGMRDSNQPQHFGDGTRLSIL.

To note about this clonotype: The junction and the germline gene differ at one end; a read error may be behind it. The chain combines TRBV20-1 with TRBJ2-1, with D possibly matching TRBD1 (5 bases). The J call is in doubt because the DNA end fits TRBJ2-7 better. The CDR3 is 16 residues long. Per the germline V gene, CDR1 is DFQATT and CDR2 is SNEGSKA (reference sequence). CDR3 sequence reads: CGARDQDGANLYEQYF. The CDR3 DNA reads as TGCGGTGCTAGAGATCAGGATGGGGCAAACCTCTACGAGCAGTACTTC.

This clonotype was recorded at least ten times. J is TRBJ2-2 and V is TRBV29-1; D not resolved. In germline, CDR1 is SQVTM, CDR2 ANQGSEA. The CDR3 is made up of 13 amino acids. V shed 3 bases and J shed 4 bases, with 9 bases lying between them. The CDR3 bases are TGCAGCGTTGAGGGCCCGGTCACCGGGGAGCTGTTTTTT. Amino acid sequence: CSVEGPVTGELFF.

Turning to this clonotype: Germline is not matched at one junction end, which may reflect a read error. This chain joins TRBV7-2 and TRBJ1-6, with TRBD1 matching over 7 bases. CDR1 SGHTA and CDR2 FQGNSA come from the germline V gene. The length of the CDR3 is 16 residues. CDR3 DNA sequence: TGTGCCTGCAGCTTAGCAGGGGGGATGGAGAATTCACCCCTCCACTTT. Protein: CACSLAGGMENSPLHF.